This T cell receptor beta chain originates from a study of CD8+ T cells in alopecia areata. Study-wide background: Treated patients received oral tofacitinib, 5 to 10 mg twice daily. Study findings and constraints: The study found higher clonality in lesional than normal scalp, especially in alopecia totalis/universalis.

It was from alopecia areata patients that lesional scalp punch biopsies and peripheral blood were collected. This clone was recorded only once. Antigen: not known. RNA was extracted and reverse transcribed into cDNA as the sequencing template. Assay used: immunoSEQ multiplex PCR; TCRdb lists only in-frame clones, some missing. Here the sample spans 100,000 to 150,000 clones, 50% to 60% being singletons. With 5 bases clipped from V and 2 bases from J, the junction kept 10 bases outside the gene matches. The CDR3 totals 18 residues. Germline values: CDR1 SGHTA, CDR2 FQGTGA. This rearrangement joins TRBV7-3 to TRBJ2-4, with 12 bases identical to TRBD2. The specimen was CD4+ T cells sorted from blood, collected at week 0. This TCR came from a human donor with alopecia areata. The DNA for the CDR3 is TGTGCCAGCAGCCTTCAACGGACTAGCGGGACGACCAAAAACATTCAGTACTTC. It translates to CASSLQRTSGTTKNIQYF.